The 14 T cell receptor beta chains reported below all come from one sample, sequenced in a study of blood T cell repertoires in COVID-19 (dated by TCRdb to about 2020). Library prep was done by the immunoSEQ multiplex PCR assay. In its TCRdb copy, this immuneACCESS table keeps in-frame sequences only and misses some clones. Where compared with another copy, unresolved V genes explain less than half of these, and the others have no known cause. The table for this sample lists about 170,000 clones; around 85% of them were counted only once. The ten largest clones add up to over 7% of the sample. Sequencing was done on a sample of peripheral blood. These receptors all come from a woman aged 80 or over with COVID-19, enrolled during active disease.

This clone was counted between two and nine times. The chain links TRBV5-1 to TRBJ2-5; TRBD2 might be the D (6 bases). CDR3 length: 15 residues. Germline lookup yields CDR1 SGHRS and CDR2 YFSETQ. V was clipped by 0 bases and J by 4 bases, with 13 bases between them. The CDR3, as DNA: TGCGCCAGCAGCTTGGGAGCGACTAGGGGAGAGACCCAGTACTTC. It specifies CASSLGATRGETQYF.

This chain joins TRBV5-8 and TRBJ2-1; 9 nucleotides line up with TRBD2. Germline V gene sequence: CDR1 SGHTS, CDR2 YDEGEE. The CDR3 totals 15 residues. V lost 3 bases, J lost 9 bases, and 10 bases stayed unmatched. The DNA for the CDR3 is TGTGCCAGCAGCTCGGGACTAGCCTATGGTAGTGAGCAGTTCTTC. Amino acid sequence: CASSSGLAYGSEQFF.

The gene calls are TRBV20-1 and TRBJ1-5; maybe TRBD1 (6 bases). CDR3 length: 14 amino acids. Trimming removed 3 bases at V and 4 bases at J, with 13 bases between. Germline V gene data show CDR1 as DFQATT and CDR2 as SNEGSKA (reference sequence). CDR3 sequence: CSASPRTANQPQHF. The CDR3, as DNA: TGCAGTGCTAGTCCCCGGACAGCTAATCAGCCCCAGCATTTT.

This chain uses TRBV11-2 with TRBJ1-2, with D perhaps matching TRBD1 (5 bases). The CDR3 has 17 residues. V dropped 1 base and J dropped 3 bases, with 18 bases sitting between them. From germline, CDR1 is SGHAT and CDR2 FQNNGV. In DNA, the CDR3 is TGTGCCAGCAGCTTAGCCCGGGCCCCGGGGGGAGACTATGGCTACACCTTC. Protein product: CASSLARAPGGDYGYTF.

Points on this clone: Distinct nucleotide sequences in the sample also encode this CDR3. The chain employs TRBV5-4 and TRBJ1-1; unclear D gene. The CDR3 is 13 residues long. The germline CDR1 and CDR2 sequences are SGHNT and YYREEE (reference sequence). The V end was cut by 0 bases, the J end by 3 bases, with 6 bases between. The CDR3 sequence is CASSLDRDTEAFF. CDR3 sequence (DNA): TGTGCCAGCAGCTTGGATCGGGACACTGAAGCTTTCTTT.

V is TRBV10-3 and J is TRBJ2-7; TRBD2 might be the D (6 bases). Germline lookup yields CDR1 ENHRY and CDR2 SYGVKD. This CDR3 has 15 residues. V lost 0 bases and J lost 2, with 11 bases in between. The CDR3 region is CAISESVEGTYEQYF. The CDR3 nucleotides are TGTGCCATCAGTGAGTCAGTGGAGGGAACCTACGAGCAGTACTTC.

The V gene is TRBV11-2, the J gene TRBJ2-1, with D possibly TRBD2 on 6 matching bases. Deletions cut 4 bases from V and 6 bases from J, with 19 bases between. The length of the CDR3 is 16 residues. Germline V gene sequence: CDR1 SGHAT, CDR2 FQNNGV. CDR3 in DNA: TGTGCCAGCAGCTCCTGGGGTGGCGGGAAGGTCAATGAGCAGTTCTTC. This translates into CASSSWGGGKVNEQFF.

The V and J genes are TRBV6-2 or TRBV6-3 and TRBJ1-2; D remains ambiguous. Trimming cost V 2 bases and J 7 bases, with 8 bases left between them. Germline V lookup: CDR1 MNHEY, CDR2 SVGEGT. The CDR3 spans 12 residues. The CDR3 nucleotides read TGTGCCAGCAGTTACGTGGGCAGTGGCTACACCTTC. It codes for CASSYVGSGYTF.

This chain connects TRBV19 to TRBJ1-6; 10 bases agree with TRBD1. This CDR3 has 13 residues. Germline CDR1 and CDR2: LNHDA and SQIVND (reference sequence). J lost 11 bases, V lost 5 bases, and 3 bases had no gene match. The CDR3 loop is CASSDRGQAPLHF. The DNA for the CDR3 is TGTGCCAGTAGTGACAGGGGGCAAGCACCCCTCCACTTT.

The chain links TRBV24-1 to TRBJ2-3; perhaps TRBD2 as D (7 bases). Germline V gene sequence: CDR1 KGHDR, CDR2 SFDVKD. V was cut by 4 bases and J by 2 bases, with 12 bases left in between. CDR3 length equals 15 residues. CDR3 loop: CATSDPGGPTDTQYF. CDR3 nucleotide sequence: TGTGCCACCAGTGACCCCGGGGGGCCCACAGATACGCAGTATTTT.

The chain has TRBV2 and TRBJ1-1, with D possibly TRBD1 on 5 matching bases. Germline assignment: CDR1 SNHLY and CDR2 FYNNEI. V shed 3 bases and J shed 0 bases, with 11 bases lying between them. This CDR3 is 15 amino acids long. CDR3: CASSDQGVMNTEAFF. CDR3 nucleotide sequence: TGTGCCAGCAGTGATCAGGGCGTAATGAACACTGAAGCTTTCTTT.

The J gene is TRBJ2-5, the V gene TRBV24-1; 8 bases agree with TRBD1. V trimming: 2 bases; J trimming: 4 bases; junction bases outside the gene matches: 2. This CDR3 comprises 14 residues. The V gene's germline CDR1 is KGHDR and CDR2 SFDVKD. CDR3 loop: CATSDSRGRETQYF. In DNA form, the CDR3 reads TGTGCCACCAGTGATTCCAGGGGGCGAGAGACCCAGTACTTC.

The chain carries TRBV3-1 (or the pseudogene TRBV3-2) and TRBJ1-5; no firm D call. The ends were cut back, 1 base at V and 3 bases at J, with 13 bases in the middle. The CDR3 runs 16 residues. Germline values: CDR1 LGHDT, CDR2 YNNKEL (reference sequence). The CDR3 sequence: CASSQAPGLPNQPQHF. CDR3 DNA sequence: TGTGCCAGCAGCCAAGCCCCGGGTTTGCCCAATCAGCCCCAGCATTTT.

This CDR3 reads CSAREDRGTFF. The CDR3 nucleotides read TGCAGTGCCAGGGAAGACAGGGGTACTTTCTTT. This sequence joins TRBV20-1 and TRBJ1-1, with 8 bases aligning to TRBD1. The germline CDR1 and CDR2 sequences are DFQATT and SNEGSKA (reference sequence). The J segment lost 12 bases and the V segment lost 6 bases, leaving 9 bases of the junction unmatched. This CDR3 spans 11 amino acids.